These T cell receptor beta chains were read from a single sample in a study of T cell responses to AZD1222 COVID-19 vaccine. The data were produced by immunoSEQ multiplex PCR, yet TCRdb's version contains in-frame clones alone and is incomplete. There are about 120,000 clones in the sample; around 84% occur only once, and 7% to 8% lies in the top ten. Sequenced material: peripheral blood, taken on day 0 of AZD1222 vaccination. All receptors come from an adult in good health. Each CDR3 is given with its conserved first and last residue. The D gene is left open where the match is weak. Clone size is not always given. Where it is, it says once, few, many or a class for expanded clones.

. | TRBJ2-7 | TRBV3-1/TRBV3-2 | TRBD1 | TGTGCCAGCAGCCAAGGGACAGGGGTGTCAACCTACGAGCAGTACTTC | CASSQGTGVSTYEQYF
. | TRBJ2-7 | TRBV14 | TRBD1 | TGTGCCAGCAGCCAAGAGGCGGGCGGGACAGGGCACTACGAGCAGTACTTC | CASSQEAGGTGHYEQYF
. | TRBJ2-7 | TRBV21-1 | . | TGTGCCAGCAGGGCCCGCGGGCCAGGGCCCTACGAGCAGTACTTC | CASRARGPGPYEQYF
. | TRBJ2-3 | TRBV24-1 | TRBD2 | TGTGCCACCAGTGACTCGAGCGGGACCCGTACGTATTTT | CATSDSSGTRTYF
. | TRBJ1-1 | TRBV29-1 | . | TGCAGCGTTTCACGGGGGGAAGGTGAAGCTTTCTTT | CSVSRGEGEAFF
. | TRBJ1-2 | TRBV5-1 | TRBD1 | TGCGCCAGCAGCCAATCCGGGACAGCATCTAACTATGGCTACACCTTC | CASSQSGTASNYGYTF
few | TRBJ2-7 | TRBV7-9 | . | TGTGCCAGCAGCCTCCGATTGCTGCAGGGCGAGCAGTACTTC | CASSLRLLQGEQYF
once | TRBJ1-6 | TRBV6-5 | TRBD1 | TGTGCCAGCAGTTGGGGACAGGGTGGGAATTCACCCCTCCACTTT | CASSWGQGGNSPLHF
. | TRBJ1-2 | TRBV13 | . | TGTGCCAGCAGCTTACGGGGCCCGTCTAACTATGGCTACACCTTC | CASSLRGPSNYGYTF
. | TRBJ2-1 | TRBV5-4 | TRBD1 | TGTGCCAGCAGCTTGGACCGGGACAGGGAGAAGTTCTTC | CASSLDRDREKFF
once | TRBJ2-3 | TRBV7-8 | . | TGTGCCAGCAGCCCCCGGGGGTTTGGTGTGGGCACAGATACGCAGTATTTT | CASSPRGFGVGTDTQYF
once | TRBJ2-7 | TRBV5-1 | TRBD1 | TGCGCCAGCAGCGGGACAGGTCCCTACGAGCAGTACTTC | CASSGTGPYEQYF
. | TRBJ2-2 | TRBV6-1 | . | TGTGCCAGCAGTGAAGCCGGGGTAGGGGGAAAGGCCGGGGAGCTGTTTTTT | CASSEAGVGGKAGELFF
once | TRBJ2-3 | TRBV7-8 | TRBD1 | TGTGCCAGCACCTATGGACAGGCTAGCACAGATACGCAGTATTTT | CASTYGQASTDTQYF
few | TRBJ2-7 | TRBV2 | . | TGTGCCAGCAGTGAACACAACTCCTACGAGCAGTACTTC | CASSEHNSYEQYF
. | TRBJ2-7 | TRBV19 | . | TGTGCCAGTAGTATAAGGGGGCCGACGGGAGGTCCCTCCTACGAGCAGTACTTC | CASSIRGPTGGPSYEQYF
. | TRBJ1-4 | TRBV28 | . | TGTGCCAGCAGTTTATATCAGACAGGCAGGGAAAAACTGTTTTTT | CASSLYQTGREKLFF
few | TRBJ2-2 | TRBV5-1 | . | TGCGCCAGCAGCTTGAGGGCTACCAACACCGGGGAGCTGTTTTTT | CASSLRATNTGELFF
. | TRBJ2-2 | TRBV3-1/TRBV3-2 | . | TGTGCCAGCAGCCATTTTGGACAGGGAGGGGGCACCGGGGAGCTGTTTTTT | CASSHFGQGGGTGELFF
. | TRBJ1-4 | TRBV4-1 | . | TGCGCCAGCAGCCAAGAGGCCGGGAGGTTTGAAAAACTGTTTTTT | CASSQEAGRFEKLFF
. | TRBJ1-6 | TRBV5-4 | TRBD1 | TGTGCCAGCAGCTCACCGGGACAGGGCCCTCGAGTGGCCCTCCACTTT | CASSSPGQGPRVALHF
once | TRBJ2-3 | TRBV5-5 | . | TGTGCCAGCAGCTTGGGGGGGCTTAGCACAGATACGCAGTATTTT | CASSLGGLSTDTQYF
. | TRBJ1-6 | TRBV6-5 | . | TGTGCCAGCAGCTCCGGATCGGGGGGGAATTCACCCCTCCACTTT | CASSSGSGGNSPLHF
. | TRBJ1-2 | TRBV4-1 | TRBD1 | TGCGCCAGCAGCCAACCGACAGGGAACTTCTATGGCTACACCTTC | CASSQPTGNFYGYTF
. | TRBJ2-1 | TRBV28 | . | TGTGCCAGCAGTTTGGGCGGGCCCTCCTACAATGAGCAGTTCTTC | CASSLGGPSYNEQFF
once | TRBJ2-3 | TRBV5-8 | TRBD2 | TGTGCCAGCAGCTTTGGACTAGCGGGGGGGGATACGCAGTATTTT | CASSFGLAGGDTQYF
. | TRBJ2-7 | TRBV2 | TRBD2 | TGTGCCAGCAGGGCCCGACTAGCGGGAGTCCTATCCTACGAGCAGTACTTC | CASRARLAGVLSYEQYF
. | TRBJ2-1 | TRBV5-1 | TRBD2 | TGCGCCAGCAGCTTGGTTCCTAGCGGGGGCAACAATGAGCAGTTCTTC | CASSLVPSGGNNEQFF
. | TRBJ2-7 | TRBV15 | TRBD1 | TGTGCCACCAGCAGAGACCGCCCGCTCGCCGGGACAGGGTTGGGCGAGCAGTACTTC | CATSRDRPLAGTGLGEQYF
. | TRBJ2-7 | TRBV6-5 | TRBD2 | TGTGCCAGCAGTTACGCGGCGGGGGGCAAGGTTTCCGAGCAGTACTTC | CASSYAAGGKVSEQYF
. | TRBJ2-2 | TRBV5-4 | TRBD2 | TGTGCCAGCAGCTTGGATCTAGCGGGGGGCGGCGGGGAGCTGTTTTTT | CASSLDLAGGGGELFF
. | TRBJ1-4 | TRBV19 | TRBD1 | TGTGCCAGTAGTACCGCGACAGGGGGTCGTTTAGAGGAAAAACTGTTTTTT | CASSTATGGRLEEKLFF
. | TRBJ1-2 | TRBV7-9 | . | TGTGCCAGCAGCCCGCTATCGGACTTCTATGGCTACACCTTC | CASSPLSDFYGYTF
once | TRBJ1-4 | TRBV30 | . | TGTGCCTGGAGTCGGACGGACTCTAATGAAAAACTGTTTTTT | CAWSRTDSNEKLFF
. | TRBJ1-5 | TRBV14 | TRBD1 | TGTGCCAGCAGCCAGCCAGACAGGGGGCTAAATCAGCCCCAGCATTTT | CASSQPDRGLNQPQHF
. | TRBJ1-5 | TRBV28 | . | TGTGCCAGCAGTTTAGTCGGCAGGGGACGAAATCAGCCCCAGCATTTT | CASSLVGRGRNQPQHF
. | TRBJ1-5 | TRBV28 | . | TGTGCCAGCAGCCCAATAGGGGGGTATAGCAATCAGCCCCAGCATTTT | CASSPIGGYSNQPQHF
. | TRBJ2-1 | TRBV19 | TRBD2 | TGTGCCAGTAGTATAGGGACTAGCGGGTGGAATGAGCAGTTCTTC | CASSIGTSGWNEQFF
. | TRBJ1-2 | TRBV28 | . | TGTGCCAGCTACGTTAACATGGCTGGCTACACCTTC | CASYVNMAGYTF
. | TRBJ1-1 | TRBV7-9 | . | TGTGCCAGCAGCTCGTGGTGGACGGACCTGAACACTGAAGCTTTCTTT | CASSSWWTDLNTEAFF
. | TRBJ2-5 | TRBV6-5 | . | TGTGCCAGCAGTTTCGCGGGGGCCGGGGAGACCCAGTACTTC | CASSFAGAGETQYF
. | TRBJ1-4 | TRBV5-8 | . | TGTGCCAGCAGCTGGGGAGGGGGAGATGAAAAACTGTTTTTT | CASSWGGGDEKLFF
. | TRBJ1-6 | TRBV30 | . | TGTGCCTGGGGTCTCAATTCACCCCTCCACTTT | CAWGLNSPLHF
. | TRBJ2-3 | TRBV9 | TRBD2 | TGTGCCAGCAGCGGGACTAGCGGTCCTATTAACACAGATACGCAGTATTTT | CASSGTSGPINTDTQYF
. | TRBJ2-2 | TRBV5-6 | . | TGTGCCAGCAGCTTGAGGTTTGGAGCGGCGAACACCGGGGAGCTGTTTTTT | CASSLRFGAANTGELFF
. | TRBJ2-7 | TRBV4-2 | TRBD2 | TGTGCCAGCAGCCAAGAGCTTGGTAGCGGGGGGGTAATCCTCTACGAGCAGTACTTC | CASSQELGSGGVILYEQYF
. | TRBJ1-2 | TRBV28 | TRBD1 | TGTGCCAGCAGTGTCTCGGGACAGCATAACTATGGCTACACCTTC | CASSVSGQHNYGYTF
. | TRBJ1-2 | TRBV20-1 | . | TGCAGTGCTAGAGATAACTATGGCTACACCTTC | CSARDNYGYTF
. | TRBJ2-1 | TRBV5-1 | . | TGCGCCAGCAGCGATCCGGGACCAGGTCTGGAGGAGCAGTTCTTC | CASSDPGPGLEEQFF
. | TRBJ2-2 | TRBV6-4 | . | TGTGCCAGCAGTGAAACAGGGTTCCCCAACACCGGGGAGCTGTTTTTT | CASSETGFPNTGELFF
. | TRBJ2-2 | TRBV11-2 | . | TGTGCCAGCAGCACCCGTCGGGGGTCCGGGGAGCTGTTTTTT | CASSTRRGSGELFF
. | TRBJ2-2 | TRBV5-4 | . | TGTGCCAGCAGCTTGGGGCTAGCGAACACCGGGGAGCTGTTTTTT | CASSLGLANTGELFF